What follows are 31 T cell receptor beta chains derived from one specimen sequenced in a study of cytotoxic CD8 clonotypes in ibrutinib-treated CLL. Generated by immunoSEQ multiplex PCR, the TCRdb table keeps only in-frame clones and is missing some. Among some 15,000 clones listed, around 64% were seen once. The sample in question was PBMCs, obtained before ibrutinib treatment. The receptors were gathered from a human donor with chronic lymphocytic leukemia.

V and J are TRBV2 and TRBJ2-3, with D possibly TRBD1 on 5 matching bases. V was cut by 4 bases and J by 4 bases, with 15 bases left in between. CDR3 length: 15 amino acids. The germline CDR1 and CDR2 sequences are SNHLY and FYNNEI. The CDR3 reads CASSASVSRADTQYF. The DNA for the CDR3 is TGTGCCAGCAGTGCCTCCGTTAGCAGGGCAGATACGCAGTATTTT.

The chain has TRBV27 and TRBJ1-1; no firm D call. V was pared by 4 bases and J by 7 bases, with 7 bases between. CDR1 and CDR2 (germline): MNHEY, SMNVEV (reference sequence). CDR3 size: 11 residues. The CDR3 region is CASSYGIEAFF. DNA of the CDR3: TGTGCCAGCAGTTATGGGATTGAAGCTTTCTTT.

J is TRBJ2-1 and V is TRBV7-1, with TRBD1 matching 8 bases. TRBV7-1 is labeled an ORF, and its function is uncertain. This CDR3 contains 15 residues. V lost 4 bases to trimming and J lost 3 bases; unmatched junction nucleotides: 5. The CDR3 region is CASSLAQGDYNEQFF. CDR3 bases: TGTGCCAGCAGCTTAGCACAGGGGGACTACAATGAGCAGTTCTTC.

V and J are TRBV4-1 and TRBJ1-2, with D possibly being TRBD1 (6 bases). V gave up 2 bases and J gave up 4 bases, with 11 bases separating them. This CDR3 is built from 14 residues. CDR1 and CDR2 from the germline V gene are MGHRA and YSYEKL. The CDR3 DNA reads TGCGCCAGCAGCCAAATACAGGGAGGCTATGGCTACACCTTC. It codes for CASSQIQGGYGYTF.

This clone is judged medium-sized (0.01 to 0.1%). The chain recombines TRBV25-1 with TRBJ1-2; a weak D match, TRBD1 (6 bases). This CDR3 has 15 amino acids. Trimming removed 2 bases at V and 4 bases at J, with 14 bases between. Germline lookup yields CDR1 MGHDK and CDR2 SYGVNS. In DNA form, the CDR3 reads TGTGCCAGCAGTGAAACAGGGCTCCTGGCCTATGGCTACACCTTC. It is translated as CASSETGLLAYGYTF.

This clone is labeled as hyperexpanded (1% or more). The V gene is TRBV2, the J gene TRBJ1-1; D gene ambiguous. There are 13 residues in the CDR3. V gave up 4 bases and J gave up 1 base, with 7 bases separating them. Germline V CDR1 and CDR2: SNHLY, FYNNEI. The CDR3 DNA is TGTGCCAGCAGTGTAAGCCAGAACACTGAAGCTTTCTTT. Translated: CASSVSQNTEAFF. Using reference TRBV2 and TRBJ1-1 for the parts outside the CDR3, the full variable domain is EPEVTQTPSHQVTQMGQEVILRCVPISNHLYFYWYRQILGQKVEFLVSFYNNEISEKSEIFDDQFSVERPDGSNFTLKIRSTKLEDSAMYFCASSVSQNTEAFFGQGTRLTVV.

This clone was detected a few times. The chain links TRBV18 to TRBJ2-7; D possibly corresponds to TRBD1 (5 bases). V lost 1 base and J lost 0, with 10 bases in between. CDR3 size: 15 residues. CDR1 KGHSH and CDR2 LQKENI come from the germline V gene. Written as DNA, the CDR3 is TGTGCCAGCTCACCACTTAGGCAGGGCTCCTACGAGCAGTACTTC. This encodes CASSPLRQGSYEQYF. Based on the CDR3 plus reference TRBV18 and TRBJ2-7, the full variable domain is NAGVMQNPRHLVRRRGQEARLRCSPMKGHSHVYWYRQLPEEGLKFMVYLQKENIIDESGMPKERFSAEFPKEGPSILRIQQVVRGDSAAYFCASSPLRQGSYEQYFGPGTRLTVT.

The chain is built from TRBV18 and TRBJ1-1; 7 nucleotides match TRBD1. Germline V gives CDR1 KGHSH, CDR2 LQKENI. Trimming at V came to 2 bases and at J to 0 bases, leaving 3 bases not matched to a gene. The CDR3 is 15 amino acids. The CDR3 protein is CASSPGTAMNTEAFF. The CDR3 nucleotides read TGTGCCAGCTCACCAGGGACAGCCATGAACACTGAAGCTTTCTTT.

A note on this clone: This sample includes further DNA sequences coding for the same CDR3. V is TRBV11-2 and J is TRBJ2-5; no definite D call. Trimming removed 1 base at V and 5 bases at J, with 2 bases between. This CDR3 region has 11 residues. Germline values: CDR1 SGHAT, CDR2 FQNNGV. The CDR3 reads CASSLGETQYF. CDR3 nucleotides: TGTGCCAGCAGCTTAGGGGAGACCCAGTACTTC.

The chain uses TRBV6-1 and TRBJ1-5; 8 positions agree with TRBD1. Trimming took 6 bases from V and 5 from J; bases not matched to a gene: 3. The CDR3 is 13 amino acids. Germline V gene data show CDR1 as MNHNS and CDR2 as SASEGT. CDR3: CASRGQAYQPQHF. The CDR3 DNA reads TGTGCCAGCAGGGGACAGGCTTATCAGCCCCAGCATTTT.

The chain employs TRBV4-2 and TRBJ2-3; TRBD2 is a possible D gene (5 bases). This CDR3 contains 13 residues. Trimming took 0 bases from V and 6 from J, leaving 7 bases between them. Germline CDR1 reads LGHNA; CDR2 reads YNFKEQ. The CDR3 loop is CASSQDKRDTQYF. The CDR3 DNA is TGTGCCAGCAGCCAAGATAAGCGGGATACGCAGTATTTT.

The chain is built from TRBV27 and TRBJ1-3; D is undetermined. There are 15 residues in the CDR3. Germline-derived CDR1 and CDR2 are MNHEY and SMNVEV (reference sequence). V was clipped by 5 bases and J by 0 bases, with 11 bases between them. As DNA, the CDR3 is TGTGCCAGCAGTCCCACCCGTGGCTCTGGAAACACCATATATTTT. This translates into CASSPTRGSGNTIYF.

The chain combines TRBV7-9 with TRBJ2-3; 11 bases fit TRBD2. The CDR3 contains 15 residues. CDR1 and CDR2 from the germline V gene are SEHNR and FQNEAQ (reference sequence). V lost 4 bases to trimming and J lost 2 bases; unmatched junction nucleotides: 2. CDR3 DNA sequence: TGTGCCAGCAGCTCGACTAGCGGGGTCACAGATACGCAGTATTTT. Translating gives CASSSTSGVTDTQYF.

This clone came up a few times. The CDR3 protein is CASSPTGVEQFF. The DNA of the CDR3 is TGTGCCAGCAGCCCGACCGGTGTTGAGCAGTTCTTC. The rearrangement joins TRBV5-6 to TRBJ2-1, with D unresolved. The CDR3 runs to 12 residues. Germline CDR1 reads SGHDT; CDR2 reads YYEEEE. V lost 4 bases, J lost 9 bases, and 11 bases lay in between.

In this sample, this clone turned up a few times. The chain employs TRBV19 and TRBJ1-2; 8 bases align to TRBD1. Germline assignment: CDR1 LNHDA and CDR2 SQIVND (reference sequence). The CDR3 is 14 amino acids. V dropped 7 bases and J dropped 2; count of bases not matched to a gene: 6. The CDR3 nucleotides read TGTGCCAGTATGCCAGACAGGGGAAACTATGGCTACACCTTC. It is translated as CASMPDRGNYGYTF.

The chain joins TRBV11-2 to TRBJ1-1; no clear D. Trimming left V 2 bases short and J 5 bases short, with 18 bases between. There are 16 residues in the CDR3. CDR1 and CDR2 (germline): SGHAT, FQNNGV. The CDR3 coding sequence is TGTGCCAGCAGCTTACTATCGAATACTTTCGGAACTGAAGCTTTCTTT. It specifies CASSLLSNTFGTEAFF.

The chain uses TRBV27 and TRBJ1-4; D possibly corresponds to TRBD1 (5 bases). This CDR3 spans 14 amino acids. CDR1 and CDR2 from the germline V gene are MNHEY and SMNVEV (reference sequence). V lost 1 base to trimming and J lost 8 bases, with 11 bases between them. CDR3 in DNA: TGTGCCAGCAGTTTATGGAGGGGTGAAGAAAAACTGTTTTTT. Its translation is CASSLWRGEEKLFF.

In its sample, this clone was seen once. The CDR3 reads CASSSDRGVSTEAFF. The CDR3 DNA reads as TGTGCCAGCAGCTCAGACAGGGGGGTGAGCACTGAAGCTTTCTTT. This sequence joins TRBV5-4 and TRBJ1-1; 9 positions match TRBD1. This CDR3 has 15 amino acids. Germline-derived CDR1 and CDR2 are SGHNT and YYREEE (reference sequence). With 3 bases clipped from V and 4 bases from J, the junction kept 7 bases outside the gene matches. Full variable domain (rest looked up from reference TRBV5-4 and TRBJ1-1): ETGVTQSPTHLIKTRGQQVTLRCSSQSGHNTVSWYQQALGQGPQFIFQYYREEENGRGNFPPRFSGLQFPNYSSELNVNALELDDSALYLCASSSDRGVSTEAFFGQGTRLTVV.

In this sample, this clone turned up once. V is TRBV10-2 and J is TRBJ2-7; TRBD2 matches at 8 bases. From germline, CDR1 is WSHSY and CDR2 SAAADI. The CDR3 totals 13 residues. Trimming removed 5 bases from V and 4 bases from J; junction bases left unmatched: 4. In DNA form, the CDR3 reads TGCGCCAGCAGTCCGGGGGGGAGGTACGAGCAGTACTTC. This codes for CASSPGGRYEQYF.

The gene calls are TRBV11-2 and TRBJ2-5, with 8 nucleotides matching TRBD2. Germline V CDR1 and CDR2: SGHAT, FQNNGV. The CDR3 length is 15 residues. J gave up 4 bases and V 5 bases, and 9 bases lay outside the gene matches. CDR3 sequence: CASSAFGGAAETQYF. In DNA, the CDR3 is TGTGCCAGCAGCGCATTCGGGGGGGCTGCAGAGACCCAGTACTTC.

The count of this clone is one. This chain uses TRBV5-4 with TRBJ1-2; D unclear. There are 14 residues in the CDR3. V lost 0 bases to trimming and J lost 4 bases, with 10 bases between them. The germline V gene has CDR1 SGHNT and CDR2 YYREEE (reference sequence). CDR3 nucleotide sequence: TGTGCCAGCAGCTTGGCCTGGACGGGCTATGGCTACACCTTC. Translation gives CASSLAWTGYGYTF. Supplemented by reference TRBV5-4 and TRBJ1-2, the full variable domain reads ETGVTQSPTHLIKTRGQQVTLRCSSQSGHNTVSWYQQALGQGPQFIFQYYREEENGRGNFPPRFSGLQFPNYSSELNVNALELDDSALYLCASSLAWTGYGYTFGSGTRLTVV.

The V call is TRBV6-5, the J call TRBJ1-4, with a weak D call TRBD1 (6 bases). The CDR3 consists of 15 residues. The germline CDR1 and CDR2 sequences are MNHEY and SVGAGI. V dropped 2 bases and J dropped 8 bases, with 15 bases sitting between them. The CDR3, as DNA: TGTGCCAGCAGTTACGGCTCAGGGGAGGGAGAAAAACTGTTTTTT. It yields the protein CASSYGSGEGEKLFF.

The CDR3 region has the DNA TGTGCCAGCAGCATGAGGGGACAGTTGAACACTGAAGCTTTCTTT. Translated, it gives CASSMRGQLNTEAFF. The chain has TRBV5-4 and TRBJ1-1; 7 nucleotides line up with TRBD1. The germline V gene encodes CDR1 SGHNT and CDR2 YYREEE (reference sequence). The CDR3 is 15 amino acids. V shed 4 bases, J shed 0 bases, and the junction held 6 bases outside the gene matches.

By share of the sample, this clone is medium-sized. The chain uses TRBV5-6 and TRBJ1-4; 9 positions match TRBD1. The ends lost 3 bases at V and 3 bases at J; junction bases unmatched: 3. The length of the CDR3 is 15 residues. Germline V gene data show CDR1 as SGHDT and CDR2 as YYEEEE. The CDR3 spells CASSYRTGANEKLFF. The CDR3 DNA sequence: TGTGCCAGCAGCTACCGGACAGGGGCTAATGAAAAACTGTTTTTT.

The rearrangement uses TRBV4-1 and TRBJ2-7; D remains unclear. The V end was cut by 4 bases, the J end by 4 bases, with 14 bases between. The V gene's germline CDR1 is MGHRA and CDR2 YSYEKL. There are 14 residues in the CDR3. As DNA, the CDR3 is TGCGCCAGCAGCCCCTGGGAACAGAATTACGAGCAGTACTTC. As protein: CASSPWEQNYEQYF.

This chain uses TRBV6-1 with TRBJ1-4; 9 positions match TRBD1. Germline V gene lookup returns CDR1 MNHNS and CDR2 SASEGT. The CDR3 is 12 residues long. The CDR3 protein is CAGQGSNEKLFF. CDR3 nucleotide sequence: TGTGCAGGACAGGGGTCTAATGAAAAACTGTTTTTT.

The rearrangement joins TRBV19 to TRBJ1-2, with D possibly being TRBD1 (5 bases). The length of the CDR3 is 14 residues. V lost 4 bases, J lost 2 bases, and 11 bases lay in between. The germline gives CDR1 LNHDA, CDR2 SQIVND (reference sequence). This CDR3 is CASSRQTDNYGYTF. As DNA, the CDR3 is TGTGCCAGTAGTAGACAGACAGACAACTATGGCTACACCTTC.

The V gene is TRBV5-6, the J gene TRBJ2-7, with D unclear. The germline V gene has CDR1 SGHDT and CDR2 YYEEEE. The CDR3 spans 14 residues. Between the trimmed V and J ends, which lost 0 bases and 3 bases, there was a span of 10 bases. CDR3 sequence reads: CASSLALPNYEQYF. CDR3 DNA: TGTGCCAGCAGCTTGGCTCTCCCCAACTACGAGCAGTACTTC.

V and J are TRBV2 and TRBJ1-4; maybe TRBD1 (5 bases). The CDR3 has 15 amino acids. The V end was cut by 2 bases, the J end by 8 bases, with 15 bases between. The germline CDR1 and CDR2 sequences are SNHLY and FYNNEI. The DNA for the CDR3 is TGTGCCAGCAGTGAATCTGGGCAGGGAGGGGAAAAACTGTTTTTT. Translated: CASSESGQGGEKLFF.

In DNA form, the CDR3 reads TGTGCCAGCAGCTTAGGACTCCTCCTTTCTGAGCAGTACTTC. Its protein product is CASSLGLLLSEQYF. The chain employs TRBV5-6 and TRBJ2-7; D is possibly TRBD2 (5 bases). Germline values: CDR1 SGHDT, CDR2 YYEEEE. The CDR3 length is 14 residues. V lost 2 bases and J 7 bases, leaving 16 bases between the germline ends.

The chain has TRBV29-1 and TRBJ2-5; no reliable D call. V gave up 6 bases and J gave up 5 bases, with 7 bases separating them. CDR1 is SQVTM and CDR2 is ANQGSEA in the germline V gene. The CDR3 is 10 amino acids. The CDR3 loop reads CSVREETQYF. The CDR3 region has the DNA TGCAGCGTCCGCGAGGAGACCCAGTACTTC. Variable domain in full (rest from reference TRBV29-1 and TRBJ2-5): SAVISQKPSRDICQRGTSLTIQCQVDSQVTMMFWYRQQPGQSLTLIATANQGSEATYESGFVIDKFPISRPNLTFSTLTVSNMSPEDSSIYLCSVREETQYFGPGTRLLVL.